This record concerns one T cell receptor (beta chain) sequence. Antigen: not known. Profiling relied on immunoSEQ multiplex PCR, and the TCRdb table lists in-frame clones only, not all of them. The profile shows 40,000 to 45,000 clones, 85% to 90% of them singletons. This record belongs to a study of OX40 agonist ivuxolimab in advanced cancers. Study-wide results and limits: Expanded clones belonging to CD8+ T cells outnumbered, on average, those of CD4+.

Systemic immunosuppression or autoimmune disease history was grounds to exclude patients. Sampled blood was obtained at baseline, cycle 4 day 1, and cycle 7 day 1. Sequences were derived from CD4+ or CD8+ T cells sorted from blood, sampled in a trial of the OX40 agonist ivuxolimab. The origin of this receptor is an adult with an advanced solid tumor such as melanoma, head and neck, liver or kidney cancer.

CDR3 loop: CASSLPPGQGAVEQYF. The CDR3, as DNA: TGTGCCAGCAGCTTACCGCCGGGACAGGGGGCTGTCGAGCAGTACTTC. The gene calls are TRBV7-9 and TRBJ2-7, with 12 bases aligning to TRBD1. Unmatched junction bases numbered 8, after V lost 2 bases and J lost 6 bases. The CDR3 is 16 residues long. Germline V gene sequence: CDR1 SEHNR, CDR2 FQNEAQ (reference sequence).